This paragraph covers one T cell receptor (beta chain) sequence. No antigen is known for it. This entry belongs to a study of T cell repertoires in cytomegalovirus infection. For the study at large: Recently identified HLA-C-restricted CMV epitopes were used, and well-studied HLA-B-restricted CMV epitopes were used as well. Public TCR beta signatures provided an indication of both CMV infection and a matching HLA type. The study's findings and limits: Summed frequency of public TCR beta families distinguished CMV carriers with the relevant HLA. The response measured ex vivo was dominated by TCR beta clonotypes (HLA-C-restricted and CMV-specific).

TCRdb independently ran MiXCR on the reads; one entry per CDR3 protein. The table lists hundreds of thousands of distinct CDR3 sequences, around 30% of them singletons. V was trimmed by 2 bases and J by 5 bases, leaving 15 bases between them. Germline V CDR1 and CDR2: ENHRY, SYGVKD. The CDR3 totals 15 residues. Sequenced here: cultured PBMCs, sampled from culture after CMV antigen stimulation. This chain links TRBV10-3 with TRBJ1-2, with D perhaps matching TRBD1 (5 bases). The sequence was collected from a human donor in good health (CMV status not recorded). Some clones in this sample may be carry-over from other donors' samples. The CDR3, as DNA: TGTGCCATCAGTGAGGGGGCCCCGGGGGGATATGGCTACACCTTC. This translates into CAISEGAPGGYGYTF.